The clone carrying this T cell receptor beta chain was seen repeatedly, ten times or more. Its specificity is not known. These data originate in a study of early T cells in non-severe SARS-CoV-2 infection. Looking at the study overall: Investigators sequenced bulk RNA drawn from unsorted whole blood, and chains remained unpaired.

Study results and limitations: VDJdb-based annotation leaned toward anti-spike CD8 responses and missed private and CD4 specificities.

The CDR3 spans 16 residues. Trimming took 7 bases from V and 3 from J; bases not matched to a gene: 11. The germline V gene has CDR1 MNHNY and CDR2 SVGAGI (reference sequence). The library protocol tagged individual cDNA molecules with unique molecular identifiers. TCRdb reprocessed the 5' RACE reads via MiXCR and lists one record per CDR3 protein. The profile covers 25,000 to 30,000 distinct CDR3 sequences, with around 4% appearing a single time and around 4.2% taken by the ten largest. Sequenced sample: whole blood. The V and J genes are TRBV6-6 and TRBJ2-7; 11 bases match TRBD2. This clonotype was sampled from an adult who was a healthcare worker with PCR-confirmed SARS-CoV-2 infection or an uninfected control (not recorded which). The CDR3 DNA sequence: TGTGCCAGCACCCCCCGTGGGACTAGCGGAAACTACGAGCAGTACTTC. Its protein is CASTPRGTSGNYEQYF.